The 27 T cell receptor beta chains below come from one sample, sequenced in a study of blood T cell repertoires in COVID-19. The method was immunoSEQ multiplex PCR; TCRdb's version includes in-frame clones alone and lacks a portion of them. The sample holds some 150,000 clones, about 80% seen once. Source material: PBMCs or T cells enriched from blood (not recorded which). Receptors were obtained from a man aged 45 to 65 who had recovered from COVID-19.

The chain has TRBV7-9 and TRBJ1-1; 7 bases map to TRBD1. V lost 5 bases to trimming and J lost 0 bases; unmatched junction nucleotides: 6. CDR3 length equals 15 residues. In germline, CDR1 is SEHNR, CDR2 FQNEAQ (reference sequence). The CDR3, as DNA: TGTGCCAGCAGCACCAGGGACAGCATGAACACTGAAGCTTTCTTT. Residues: CASSTRDSMNTEAFF. The complete variable domain, with remaining parts taken from reference TRBV7-9 and TRBJ1-1, reads DTGVSQNPRHKITKRGQNVTFRCDPISEHNRLYWYRQTLGQGPEFLTYFQNEAQLEKSRLLSDRFSAERPKGSFSTLEIQRTEQGDSAMYLCASSTRDSMNTEAFFGQGTRLTVV.

The chain combines TRBV5-1 with TRBJ2-5; D gene uncertain. The CDR3 spans 15 residues. Trimming left V 0 bases short and J 1 base short, with 10 bases between. Germline loops: CDR1 SGHRS, CDR2 YFSETQ. CDR3: CASSLGSVAQETQYF. The CDR3 nucleotides read TGCGCCAGCAGCTTGGGGAGTGTAGCCCAAGAGACCCAGTACTTC.

This chain joins TRBV5-8 and TRBJ1-2; TRBD1 agrees at 7 bases. The CDR3 contains 14 residues. The germline CDR1 and CDR2 sequences are SGHTS and YDEGEE. Trimming at V came to 4 bases and at J to 1 base, leaving 4 bases not matched to a gene. CDR3 sequence: CASSRQGGNYGYTF. The CDR3 DNA reads as TGTGCCAGCAGCAGACAGGGTGGTAACTATGGCTACACCTTC.

The chain uses TRBV3-1 (or the pseudogene TRBV3-2) and TRBJ1-1; D uncertain. CDR1 LGHDT and CDR2 YNNKEL come from the germline V gene (reference sequence). The CDR3 loop spans 14 amino acids. The V end lost 1 base, the J end lost 0 bases, and 6 bases lay between the germline ends. The CDR3 here is CASSQAAVNTEAFF. Written as DNA, the CDR3 is TGTGCCAGCAGCCAAGCTGCGGTGAACACTGAAGCTTTCTTT.

This chain joins TRBV19 and TRBJ2-3; TRBD2 matches at 7 bases. This CDR3 spans 16 amino acids. V lost 3 bases, J lost 2 bases, and 8 bases stayed unmatched. Looked up from germline, CDR1 is LNHDA and CDR2 is SQIVND (reference sequence). The CDR3, as DNA: TGTGCCAGTAGTATCTCCCGGGGGGTTTCCACAGATACGCAGTATTTT. Protein product: CASSISRGVSTDTQYF.

The rearrangement links TRBV6-5 to TRBJ1-2, with 7 bases matching TRBD1. The CDR3 is made up of 16 amino acids. CDR1 is MNHEY and CDR2 is SVGAGI in the germline V gene. The V and J ends lost 4 bases and 1 base, in that order; junction bases with no gene match: 9. CDR3 bases: TGTGCCAGCAGTTCGACAGGGCACCCCAATAACTATGGCTACACCTTC. Translated, it gives CASSSTGHPNNYGYTF.

The V call is TRBV15, the J call TRBJ1-2; 7 nucleotides line up with TRBD1. Germline trimming cut 1 base from V and 3 bases from J; bases unmatched to any gene: 5. CDR3 length: 15 residues. Germline assignment: CDR1 LNHNV and CDR2 YYDKDF (reference sequence). Written as DNA, the CDR3 is TGTGCCACCAGCAGAGTTTCCGGGACAGACTATGGCTACACCTTC. Protein product: CATSRVSGTDYGYTF. Full variable domain (missing parts from reference TRBV15 and TRBJ1-2): DAMVIQNPRYQVTQFGKPVTLSCSQTLNHNVMYWYQQKSSQAPKLLFHYYDKDFNNEADTPDNFQSRRPNTSFCFLDIRSPGLGDTAMYLCATSRVSGTDYGYTFGSGTRLTVV.

This chain links TRBV7-3 with TRBJ1-2, with 8 bases identical to TRBD1. The CDR3 loop spans 13 amino acids. CDR1 and CDR2 from the germline V gene are SGHTA and FQGTGA. V lost 5 bases, J lost 7 bases, and 6 bases stayed unmatched. The CDR3 here is CASSDTGTGGYTF. CDR3 DNA: TGTGCCAGCAGCGATACGGGGACAGGTGGCTACACCTTC.

The table lists this clone with a count of one. This sequence may be a read error, since a much larger clone differs from it by one base. The chain uses TRBV11-2 and TRBJ1-2; 9 bases match TRBD1. J gave up 4 bases and V 5 bases, and 5 bases lay outside the gene matches. The length of the CDR3 is 14 residues. Germline V gene sequence: CDR1 SGHAT, CDR2 FQNNGV. The CDR3 region is CASSPGTGPYGYTF. The CDR3 nucleotides are TGTGCCAGCAGCCCAGGGACAGGGCCCTATGGCTACACCTTC.

J is TRBJ2-7 and V is TRBV5-1, with D hard to call. The V end lost 0 bases, the J end lost 5 bases, and 3 bases lay between the germline ends. The CDR3 has 11 amino acids. Germline lookup yields CDR1 SGHRS and CDR2 YFSETQ. CDR3 coding DNA: TGCGCCAGCAGCTTGGAGCACGAGCAGTACTTC. Translated, it gives CASSLEHEQYF.

The genes are TRBV12-3 or TRBV12-4 and TRBJ1-2; a possible D gene is TRBD1 (5 bases). The germline V and J ends were trimmed by 5 bases and 7 bases, with 11 bases remaining between them. There are 12 residues in the CDR3. This CDR3 is CASSENRRGYTF. In DNA, the CDR3 is TGTGCCAGCAGTGAGAACAGGCGTGGCTACACCTTC.

This chain connects TRBV7-2 to TRBJ2-1; 8 bases fit TRBD2. Germline-derived CDR1 and CDR2 are SGHTA and FQGNSA. V shed 5 bases and J 6 bases; nucleotides not matched to a gene: 9. This CDR3 comprises 15 residues. The CDR3 bases are TGTGCCAGCAGCACTCCTAGCGGGCCGATCAATGAGCAGTTCTTC. It encodes CASSTPSGPINEQFF.

The chain has TRBV4-3 and TRBJ2-6, with a possible D match to TRBD2 (5 bases). The ends were cut back, 0 bases at V and 1 base at J, with 10 bases in the middle. Germline V gene lookup returns CDR1 LGHNA and CDR2 YSLEER. This CDR3 has 17 residues. In DNA form, the CDR3 reads TGCGCCAGCAGCCAAGATCATCGGGGATCTGGGGCCAACGTCCTGACTTTC. It encodes CASSQDHRGSGANVLTF.

The gene calls are TRBV6-6 and TRBJ2-7; 7 nucleotides align to TRBD1. The ends lost 5 bases at V and 0 bases at J; junction bases unmatched: 4. There are 14 residues in the CDR3. Germline CDR1 MNHNY, CDR2 SVGAGI (reference sequence). CDR3 sequence (DNA): TGTGCCAGCAGTCGGGACAGCCTCTCCTACGAGCAGTACTTC. This translates into CASSRDSLSYEQYF.

V and J are TRBV5-1 and TRBJ2-3; TRBD2 agrees at 12 bases. Losses at the gene ends were 5 bases for V and 5 bases for J; bases not matched to a gene: 6. The CDR3 is 15 amino acids. In germline, CDR1 is SGHRS, CDR2 YFSETQ. The CDR3 region has the DNA TGCGCCAGCAGGTCACCGGGACTAGCGGGAGATACGCAGTATTTT. It yields the protein CASRSPGLAGDTQYF.

The CDR3 DNA sequence: TGTGCCAGCAGCTTGGACGGGACAGGGGTTTCACCCCTCCACTTT. This gives the protein CASSLDGTGVSPLHF. The chain joins TRBV5-4 to TRBJ1-6, with 10 nucleotides matching TRBD1. This CDR3 is 15 amino acids long. In germline, CDR1 is SGHNT, CDR2 YYREEE (reference sequence). The trim removed 0 bases at V and 9 bases at J, leaving 3 bases unmatched.

The chain carries TRBV21-1 and TRBJ1-5. TRBV21-1 is given as a pseudogene. The CDR3 spans 18 residues. The CDR3 DNA sequence: TGTGCCAGCAGCAAAACAGGGAGGGGCTTTCTTAGCAATCAGCCCCAGCATTTT. Translated: CASSKTGRGFLSNQPQHF.

This clone appeared once. The chain links TRBV7-2 to TRBJ2-5; a weak D match, TRBD1 (5 bases). The CDR3 runs to 14 residues. V gave up 3 bases and J gave up 1 base, with 9 bases separating them. Looked up from germline, CDR1 is SGHTA and CDR2 is FQGNSA. Here the CDR3 DNA reads TGTGCCAGCAGCTTTACAGGCTTCCAAGAGACCCAGTACTTC. This gives the protein CASSFTGFQETQYF.

The rearrangement joins TRBV20-1 to TRBJ2-7; weak D call: TRBD1 (6 bases). Between the trimmed V and J ends, which lost 3 bases and 1 base, there was a span of 10 bases. Germline CDR1 and CDR2: DFQATT and SNEGSKA (reference sequence). This CDR3 has 13 residues. The DNA for the CDR3 is TGCAGTGCTAGTGACAGGTCGTCCTACGAGCAGTACTTC. Its translation: CSASDRSSYEQYF.

The chain uses TRBV7-3 and TRBJ2-1; the match to TRBD2 covers 8 bases. The trim removed 6 bases at V and 2 bases at J, leaving 9 bases unmatched. Germline assignment: CDR1 SGHTA and CDR2 FQGTGA. The CDR3 runs 16 residues. The CDR3 DNA follows: TGTGCCAGCAGTTATGGACTAGCCCAACCCTACAATGAGCAGTTCTTC. Amino acids: CASSYGLAQPYNEQFF.

This clone occurred a few times. The sample holds other DNA sequences that translate to the same CDR3. The genes are TRBV14 and TRBJ1-1; D might be TRBD1 (5 bases). This CDR3 contains 13 residues. V was cut by 3 bases and J by 5 bases, with 10 bases left in between. Germline CDR1 and CDR2: SGHDN and FVKESK. CDR3 in DNA: TGTGCCAGCAGCCACAGGGTGGGGACTGAAGCTTTCTTT. Translated, it gives CASSHRVGTEAFF.

The gene calls are TRBV24-1 and TRBJ1-2, with 8 nucleotides matching TRBD1. In germline, CDR1 is KGHDR, CDR2 SFDVKD. There are 17 residues in the CDR3. Trimming cost V 4 bases and J 4 bases; bases outside gene matches: 13. The CDR3 DNA reads TGTGCCACCAGTGAGTCCCCCGGGACAGGAACTTTCTATGGCTACACCTTC. Its protein product is CATSESPGTGTFYGYTF.

The chain uses TRBV6-5 and TRBJ1-2; D gene unclear. Trimming removed 2 bases at V and 4 bases at J, with 11 bases between. The germline V gene encodes CDR1 MNHEY and CDR2 SVGAGI. CDR3 size: 14 residues. The CDR3 protein is CASSYGPTAYGYTF. The DNA of the CDR3 is TGTGCCAGCAGTTACGGGCCCACCGCCTATGGCTACACCTTC.

CDR3 residues: CASSLGGDSAYEQYF. The CDR3 DNA reads TGTGCCAGCAGCTTAGGAGGGGACAGTGCCTACGAGCAGTACTTC. The chain carries TRBV7-6 and TRBJ2-7; 7 bases map to TRBD1. CDR3 length: 15 residues. Germline-derived CDR1 and CDR2 are SGHVS and FNYEAQ. V lost 1 base to trimming and J lost 2 bases; unmatched junction nucleotides: 5.

This clone was found once. The chain joins TRBV28 to TRBJ2-1, with D hard to call. The CDR3 loop spans 14 amino acids. Trimming pared 2 bases from V and 4 bases from J, leaving 9 bases between. In germline, CDR1 is MDHEN, CDR2 SYDVKM. CDR3 nucleotide sequence: TGTGCCAGCAGTTTAAGAGCCCTTTACAATGAGCAGTTCTTC. It specifies CASSLRALYNEQFF. Full variable domain (missing parts from reference TRBV28 and TRBJ2-1): DVKVTQSSRYLVKRTGEKVFLECVQDMDHENMFWYRQDPGLGLRLIYFSYDVKMKEKGDIPEGYSVSREKKERFSLILESASTNQTSMYLCASSLRALYNEQFFGPGTRLTVL.

V usage is TRBV4-3 and J usage is TRBJ1-4, with D maybe TRBD1 (5 bases). V was pared by 0 bases and J by 7 bases, with 18 bases between. The CDR3 runs to 17 residues. Germline assignment: CDR1 LGHNA and CDR2 YSLEER. The CDR3 here is CASSQDLVRAGGEKLFF. DNA for the CDR3: TGCGCCAGCAGCCAAGATCTCGTCAGGGCGGGGGGTGAAAAACTGTTTTTT.

A remark on this clone: Germline is not matched at one junction end, which may reflect a read error. The V call is TRBV29-1, the J call TRBJ1-1, with 8 bases that match TRBD1. The CDR3 loop spans 8 amino acids. Per the germline V gene, CDR1 is SQVTM and CDR2 is ANQGSEA. The CDR3 loop reads CSAPGTGF. CDR3 DNA sequence: TGCAGCGCCCCCGGGACAGGCTTT.